This TCR beta chain was recovered during a study of T cell clonotyping in hematopoietic cell transplantation. Study-level results: Higher Inverse Simpson Index values in graft donor and pretransplant recipient predicted broader posttransplant TCR diversity. Pathologically expanded recipient clonotypes increased progressively from day 30 to day 180 as diversity fell.

Recipients were bled about 28 days pretransplant and at posttransplant days 30, 100, 180. In regard to this clone: Its antigen is currently unknown.

The method was immunoSEQ multiplex PCR; TCRdb's version includes in-frame clones alone and lacks a portion of them. The table has around 9,000 clones, approximately 84% seen once. The CDR3 runs 15 residues. The V segment lost 4 bases and the J segment 5 bases; nucleotides outside the gene matches: 6. Germline V gene sequence: CDR1 ENHRY, CDR2 SYGVKD. The chain uses TRBV10-3 and TRBJ1-5; 9 bases fit TRBD1. The TCR comes from a male patient in his sixties or seventies who had an allogeneic stem cell transplant from an unrelated donor, so the T cells may come from the graft donor. Some clones in this sample may be carry-over from other donors' samples. The sequenced sample was PBMCs, obtained at the time of graft-versus-host disease after allogeneic stem cell transplant. CDR3 in amino acids: CAISGGTGTDQPQHF. The CDR3 DNA sequence: TGTGCCATCAGTGGGGGGACAGGGACCGATCAGCCCCAGCATTTT.